What follows is one TCR beta chain and its context. As yet, its antigen is unknown. These data belong to a study of T cells after yellow fever vaccination. About the research overall: SMART-Seq v4 Ultra Low Input prepared the low-cell-number fractions.

From the 5' RACE reads, TCRdb called clonotypes with MiXCR, one entry per CDR3 protein. Of 50,000 to 75,000 distinct CDR3 sequences listed, approximately 6.5% are singletons. Germline loops: CDR1 MNHEY, CDR2 SMNVEV (reference sequence). The CDR3 spans 14 residues. The germline V and J ends were trimmed by 1 base and 4 bases, with 11 bases remaining between them. General observations from the study: Faster peaking, at day 5 versus 15, marked a secondary response that was weaker. Clones from primary vaccination mostly reappeared after the booster (roughly 95% CD4, approximately 86% CD8). Some clonotypes, a small share, were shared between CD4 and CD8 compartments.

This receptor was taken from a man aged 18 to 35 who received the YFV17D yellow fever vaccine. This chain links TRBV27 with TRBJ2-7; no clear D gene. The sample in question was CD8+ T cells sorted from PBMCs, obtained on the day of the first yellow fever vaccination. In DNA form, the CDR3 reads TGTGCCAGCAGTTTATTCCCCCGCGGATACGAGCAGTACTTC. This codes for CASSLFPRGYEQYF.